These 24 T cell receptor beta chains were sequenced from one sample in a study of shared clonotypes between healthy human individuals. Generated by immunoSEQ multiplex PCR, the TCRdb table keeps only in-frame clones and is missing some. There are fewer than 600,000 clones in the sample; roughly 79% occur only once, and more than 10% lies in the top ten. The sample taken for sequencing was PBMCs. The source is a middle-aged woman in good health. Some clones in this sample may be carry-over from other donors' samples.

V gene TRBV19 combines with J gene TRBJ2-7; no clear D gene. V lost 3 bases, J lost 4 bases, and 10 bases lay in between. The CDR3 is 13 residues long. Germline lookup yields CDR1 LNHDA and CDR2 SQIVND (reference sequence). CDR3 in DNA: TGTGCCAGTAGTATGAACAGCCCGTACGAGCAGTACTTC. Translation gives CASSMNSPYEQYF.

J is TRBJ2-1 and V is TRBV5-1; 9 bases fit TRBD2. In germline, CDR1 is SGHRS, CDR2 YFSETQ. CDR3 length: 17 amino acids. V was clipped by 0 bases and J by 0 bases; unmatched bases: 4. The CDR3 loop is CASSLASGGSSYNEQFF. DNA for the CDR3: TGCGCCAGCAGCTTGGCCAGCGGGGGGAGCTCCTACAATGAGCAGTTCTTC. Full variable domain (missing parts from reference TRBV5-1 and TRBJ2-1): KAGVTQTPRYLIKTRGQQVTLSCSPISGHRSVSWYQQTPGQGLQFLFEYFSETQRNKGNFPGRFSGRQFSNSRSEMNVSTLELGDSALYLCASSLASGGSSYNEQFFGPGTRLTVL.

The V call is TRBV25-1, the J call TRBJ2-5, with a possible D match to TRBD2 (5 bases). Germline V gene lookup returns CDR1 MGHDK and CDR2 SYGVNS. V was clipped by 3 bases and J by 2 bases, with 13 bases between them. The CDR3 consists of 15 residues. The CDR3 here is CASSDPSGYQETQYF. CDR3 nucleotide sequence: TGTGCCAGCAGTGACCCGAGCGGTTATCAAGAGACCCAGTACTTC.

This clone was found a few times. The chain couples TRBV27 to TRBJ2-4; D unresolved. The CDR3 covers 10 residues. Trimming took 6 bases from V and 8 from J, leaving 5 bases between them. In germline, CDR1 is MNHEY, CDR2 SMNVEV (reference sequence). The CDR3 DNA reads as TGTGCCAGCAGCCAGTACATTCAGTACTTC. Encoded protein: CASSQYIQYF.

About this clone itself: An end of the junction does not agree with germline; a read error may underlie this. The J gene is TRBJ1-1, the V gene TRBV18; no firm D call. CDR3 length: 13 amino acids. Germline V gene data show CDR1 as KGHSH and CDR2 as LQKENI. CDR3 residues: CASSPTMNAEAFF. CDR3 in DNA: TGTGCCAGCTCACCGACCATGAACGCTGAAGCTTTCTTT.

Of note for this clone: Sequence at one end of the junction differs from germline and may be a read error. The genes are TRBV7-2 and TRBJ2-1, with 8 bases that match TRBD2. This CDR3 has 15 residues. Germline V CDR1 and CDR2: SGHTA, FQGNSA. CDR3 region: CASSFRLAPYTEQFF. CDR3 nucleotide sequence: TGTGCCAGCAGCTTCCGACTAGCGCCCTACACTGAGCAGTTCTTC.

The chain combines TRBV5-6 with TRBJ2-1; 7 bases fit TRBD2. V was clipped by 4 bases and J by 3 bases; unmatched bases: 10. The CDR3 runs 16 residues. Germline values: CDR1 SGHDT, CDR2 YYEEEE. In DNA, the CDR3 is TGTGCCAGCAGCGAACCCGGGGACTATAGCTACAATGAGCAGTTCTTC. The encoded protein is CASSEPGDYSYNEQFF.

In DNA, the CDR3 is TGCAGCGTTTCGTGGGAAGGGGAGACCCAGTACTTC. Protein product: CSVSWEGETQYF. V is TRBV29-1 and J is TRBJ2-5, with D unresolved. Germline CDR1 SQVTM, CDR2 ANQGSEA. The V and J ends lost 5 bases and 5 bases respectively, with 12 bases between them. The CDR3 spans 12 residues. Supplemented by reference TRBV29-1 and TRBJ2-5, the full variable domain reads SAVISQKPSRDICQRGTSLTIQCQVDSQVTMMFWYRQQPGQSLTLIATANQGSEATYESGFVIDKFPISRPNLTFSTLTVSNMSPEDSSIYLCSVSWEGETQYFGPGTRLLVL.

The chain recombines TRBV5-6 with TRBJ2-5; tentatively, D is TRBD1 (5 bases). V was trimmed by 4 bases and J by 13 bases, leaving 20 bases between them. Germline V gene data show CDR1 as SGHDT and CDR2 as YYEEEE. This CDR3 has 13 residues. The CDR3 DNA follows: TGTGCCAGCAGCCCCTCCTCAAGACAGCCACCGTACTTC. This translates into CASSPSSRQPPYF. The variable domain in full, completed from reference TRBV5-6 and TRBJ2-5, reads DAGVTQSPTHLIKTRGQQVTLRCSPKSGHDTVSWYQQALGQGPQFIFQYYEEEERQRGNFPDRFSGHQFPNYSSELNVNALLLGDSALYLCASSPSSRQPPYFGPGTRLLVL.

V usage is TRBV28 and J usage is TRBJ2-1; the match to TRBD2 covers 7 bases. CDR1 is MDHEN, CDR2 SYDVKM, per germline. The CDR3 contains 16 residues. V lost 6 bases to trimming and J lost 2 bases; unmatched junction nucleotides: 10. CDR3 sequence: CASSRARRGTYNEQFF. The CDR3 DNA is TGTGCCAGCAGCCGGGCTCGGCGGGGGACCTACAATGAGCAGTTCTTC.

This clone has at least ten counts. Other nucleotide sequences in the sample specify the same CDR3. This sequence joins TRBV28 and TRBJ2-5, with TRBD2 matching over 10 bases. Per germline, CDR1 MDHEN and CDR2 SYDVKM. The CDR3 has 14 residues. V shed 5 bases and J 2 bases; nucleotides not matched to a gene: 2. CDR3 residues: CASSGLAEQETQYF. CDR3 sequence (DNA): TGTGCCAGCAGTGGACTAGCGGAGCAAGAGACCCAGTACTTC.

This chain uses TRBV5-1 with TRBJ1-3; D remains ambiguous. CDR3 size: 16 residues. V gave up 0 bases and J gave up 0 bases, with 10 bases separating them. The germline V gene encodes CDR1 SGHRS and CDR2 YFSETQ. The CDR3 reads CASSLELTDSGNTIYF. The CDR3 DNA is TGCGCCAGCAGCTTGGAACTGACGGACTCTGGAAACACCATATATTTT.

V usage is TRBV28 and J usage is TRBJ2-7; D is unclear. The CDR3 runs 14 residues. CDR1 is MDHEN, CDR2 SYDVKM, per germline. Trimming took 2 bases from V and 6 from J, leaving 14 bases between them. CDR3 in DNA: TGTGCCAGCAGTTTACGATCAGGCCGCTCCGAGCAGTACTTC. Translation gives CASSLRSGRSEQYF.

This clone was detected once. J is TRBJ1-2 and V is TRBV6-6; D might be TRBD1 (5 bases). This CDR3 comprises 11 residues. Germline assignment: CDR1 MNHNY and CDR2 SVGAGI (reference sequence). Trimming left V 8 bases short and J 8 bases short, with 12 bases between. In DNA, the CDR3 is TGTGCCAGCGGGGGGGGTGAGGGCTACACCTTC. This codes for CASGGGEGYTF.

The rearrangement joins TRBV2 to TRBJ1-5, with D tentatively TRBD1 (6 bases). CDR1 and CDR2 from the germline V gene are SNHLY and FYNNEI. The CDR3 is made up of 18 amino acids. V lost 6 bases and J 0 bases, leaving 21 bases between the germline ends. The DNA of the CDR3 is TGTGCCAGCAGAGGAAACAGGGTAGAAATATATAGCAATCAGCCCCAGCATTTT. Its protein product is CASRGNRVEIYSNQPQHF.

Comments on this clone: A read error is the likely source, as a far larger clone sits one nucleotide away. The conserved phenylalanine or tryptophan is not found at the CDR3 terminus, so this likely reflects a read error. This chain's CDR3 is CASSITGTYEQYY. DNA for the CDR3: TGTGCCAGTAGTATAACAGGGACCTACGAGCAGTACTAC. The V gene is TRBV19, the J gene TRBJ2-7, with D perhaps matching TRBD1 (6 bases). Germline-derived CDR1 and CDR2 are LNHDA and SQIVND (reference sequence). With 2 bases removed from V and 2 bases from J, the gap between germline ends came to 7 bases. This CDR3 has 13 residues.

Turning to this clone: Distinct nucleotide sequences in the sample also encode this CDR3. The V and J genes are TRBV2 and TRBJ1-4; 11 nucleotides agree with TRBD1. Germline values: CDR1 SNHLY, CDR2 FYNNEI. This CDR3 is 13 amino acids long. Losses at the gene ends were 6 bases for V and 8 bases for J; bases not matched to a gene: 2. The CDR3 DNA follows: TGTGCCAGCAGGGGGACAGGGGGGGAAAAACTGTTTTTT. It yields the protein CASRGTGGEKLFF.

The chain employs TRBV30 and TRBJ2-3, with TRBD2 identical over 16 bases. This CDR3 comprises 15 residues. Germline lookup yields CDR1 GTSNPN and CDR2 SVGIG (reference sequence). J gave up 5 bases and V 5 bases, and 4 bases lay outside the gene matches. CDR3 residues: CAWEGTSGRVDTQYF. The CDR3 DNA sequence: TGTGCCTGGGAAGGGACTAGCGGGAGGGTAGATACGCAGTATTTT. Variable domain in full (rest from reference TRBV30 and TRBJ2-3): SQTIHQWPATLVQPVGSPLSLECTVEGTSNPNLYWYRQAAGRGLQLLFYSVGIGQISSEVPQNLSASRPQDRQFILSSKKLLLSDSGFYLCAWEGTSGRVDTQYFGPGTRLTVL.

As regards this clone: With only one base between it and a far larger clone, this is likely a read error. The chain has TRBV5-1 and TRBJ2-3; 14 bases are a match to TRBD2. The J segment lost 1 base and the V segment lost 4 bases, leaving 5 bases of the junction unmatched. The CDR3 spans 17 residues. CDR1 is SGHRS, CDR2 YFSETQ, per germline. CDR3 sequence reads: CASSQTGLAGGTDTQYF. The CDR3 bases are TGCGCCAGCAGCCAAACGGGACTAGCGGGGGGCACAGATACGCAGTATTTT.

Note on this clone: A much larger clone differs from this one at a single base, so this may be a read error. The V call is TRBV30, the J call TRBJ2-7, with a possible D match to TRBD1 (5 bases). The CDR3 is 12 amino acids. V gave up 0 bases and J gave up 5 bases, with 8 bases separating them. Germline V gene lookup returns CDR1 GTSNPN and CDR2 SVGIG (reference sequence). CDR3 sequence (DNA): TGTGCCTGGAGTGTACTCAGGGACGAGCAGTACTTC. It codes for CAWSVLRDEQYF.

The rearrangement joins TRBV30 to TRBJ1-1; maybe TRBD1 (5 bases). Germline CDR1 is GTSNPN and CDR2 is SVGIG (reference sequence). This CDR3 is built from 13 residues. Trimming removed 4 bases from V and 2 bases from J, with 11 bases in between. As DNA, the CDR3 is TGTGCCTGGACCCTCGGACAAAACACTGAAGCTTTCTTT. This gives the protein CAWTLGQNTEAFF.

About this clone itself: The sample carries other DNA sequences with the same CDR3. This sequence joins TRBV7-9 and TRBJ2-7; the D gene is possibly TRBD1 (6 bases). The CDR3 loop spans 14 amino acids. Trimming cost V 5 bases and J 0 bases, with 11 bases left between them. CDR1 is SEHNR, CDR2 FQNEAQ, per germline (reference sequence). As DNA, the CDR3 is TGTGCCAGCAGCCCCGACAGGAACTCCTACGAGCAGTACTTC. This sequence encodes CASSPDRNSYEQYF.

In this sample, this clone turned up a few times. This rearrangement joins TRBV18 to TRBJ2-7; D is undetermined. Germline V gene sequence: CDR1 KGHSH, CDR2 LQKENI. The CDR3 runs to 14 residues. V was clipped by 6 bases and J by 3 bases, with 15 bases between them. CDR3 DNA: TGTGCCAGCTCTTCTCTAAGCAAGGGCTACGAGCAGTACTTC. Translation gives CASSSLSKGYEQYF. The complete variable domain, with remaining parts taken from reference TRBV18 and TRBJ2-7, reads NAGVMQNPRHLVRRRGQEARLRCSPMKGHSHVYWYRQLPEEGLKFMVYLQKENIIDESGMPKERFSAEFPKEGPSILRIQQVVRGDSAAYFCASSSLSKGYEQYFGPGTRLTVT.

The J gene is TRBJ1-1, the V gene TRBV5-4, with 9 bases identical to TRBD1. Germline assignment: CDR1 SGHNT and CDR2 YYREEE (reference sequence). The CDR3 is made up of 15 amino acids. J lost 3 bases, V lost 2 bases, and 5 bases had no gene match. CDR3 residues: CASSFRDRADTEAFF. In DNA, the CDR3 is TGTGCCAGCAGCTTCCGGGACAGGGCGGACACTGAAGCTTTCTTT.